This TCR beta chain was identified during a study of cytomegalovirus exposure and HLA in healthy donors. Notes on the study in general: The productive fraction for most TCR beta V segments was about 90% or about 30% in an earlier analysis. Association with HLA alleles at 0.05 false discovery rate was found for 15,000 to 20,000 TCR beta sequences in a later analysis. As a later analysis revealed, the rate of TCR association differed by HLA locus, with DRB1 most and HLA-C fewest.

The PCR had 60 Vbeta and 13 Jbeta primers. How the authors handled the data: The count from a later analysis was 70 million to 85 million unique TCR beta chains, some 10 million of them shared. TCRdb's table, derived via immunoSEQ multiplex PCR, lists solely in-frame clones and lacks some. V and J calls plus clone size are reproduced from that table; the DNA served to infer D and trimming. Of about 150,000 clones in the sample, around three quarters are singletons; the top ten hold 1%. A word on this clone: Antigen unknown.

V was cut by 0 bases and J by 1 base, with 9 bases left in between. The germline gives CDR1 MGHRA, CDR2 YSYEKL. CDR3 size: 15 residues. V gene TRBV4-1 combines with J gene TRBJ1-1; possible D gene TRBD1, 6 bases. The specimen was PBMCs. This TCR came from a woman between 45 and 60 years old in good health and CMV-seropositive. The CDR3 DNA sequence: TGCGCCAGCAGCCAAGATATCAGGGGGAACACTGAAGCTTTCTTT. It encodes CASSQDIRGNTEAFF.